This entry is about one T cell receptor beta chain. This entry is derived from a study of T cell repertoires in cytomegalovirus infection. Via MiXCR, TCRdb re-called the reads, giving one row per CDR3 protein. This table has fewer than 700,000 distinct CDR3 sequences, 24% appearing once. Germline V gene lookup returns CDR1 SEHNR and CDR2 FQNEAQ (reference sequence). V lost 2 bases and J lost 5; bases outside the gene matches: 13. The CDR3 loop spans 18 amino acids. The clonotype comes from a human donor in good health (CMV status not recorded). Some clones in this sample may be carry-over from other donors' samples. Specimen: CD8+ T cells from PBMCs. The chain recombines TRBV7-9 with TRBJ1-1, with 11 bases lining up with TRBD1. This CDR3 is CASSLRRADRGLRTEAFF. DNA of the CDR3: TGTGCCAGCAGCTTAAGGAGGGCGGACAGGGGGCTGAGAACTGAAGCTTTCTTT.